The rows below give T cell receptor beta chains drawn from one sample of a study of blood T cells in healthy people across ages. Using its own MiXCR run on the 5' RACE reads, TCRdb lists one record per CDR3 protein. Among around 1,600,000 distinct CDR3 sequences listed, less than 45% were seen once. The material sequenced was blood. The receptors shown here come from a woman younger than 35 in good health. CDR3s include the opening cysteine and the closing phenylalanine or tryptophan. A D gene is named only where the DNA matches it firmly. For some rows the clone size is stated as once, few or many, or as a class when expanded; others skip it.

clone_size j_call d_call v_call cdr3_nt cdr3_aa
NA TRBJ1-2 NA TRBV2 TGTGCCATTACAACAGGGTTAGACCCCTATGGCTACACCTTC CAITTGLDPYGYTF
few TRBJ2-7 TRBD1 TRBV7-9 TGTGCCAGCAGCCCCAGAAGAGCAGGGGGCAACGAGCAGTACTTC CASSPRRAGGNEQYF
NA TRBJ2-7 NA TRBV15 TGTGCCACCAGCAGTAGCTACGAGCAGTACTTC CATSSSYEQYF
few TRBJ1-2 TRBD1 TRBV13 TGTGCCAGCAGCTTCTTGGACAGGAATAACACCTTC CASSFLDRNNTF
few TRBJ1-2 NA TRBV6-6 TGTGCCAGCAGCCTCGGATTGGGTTCCTATGGCTACACCTTC CASSLGLGSYGYTF
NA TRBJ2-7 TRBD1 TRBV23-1 TGCGCCAGCGGAAGGGGGCACTACAATGAGCAGTACTTC CASGRGHYNEQYF
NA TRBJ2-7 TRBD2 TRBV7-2 TGTGCCAGCAGCTTAGTCGGAGCGGGAGTCGGCAATGAGCAGTACTTC CASSLVGAGVGNEQYF
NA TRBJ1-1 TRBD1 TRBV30 TGTGCCTGGAGTCTAAAGGGGGCGGGTGAAGCTTTCTTT CAWSLKGAGEAFF
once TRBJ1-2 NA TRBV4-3 TGCGCCAGCAGCCAAGATTTCATCGCGAACTATGGCTACACCTTC CASSQDFIANYGYTF
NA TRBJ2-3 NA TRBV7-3 TGTGCCAGCAGTCCCTCACTAGGGGGATGGGATACGCAGTATTTT CASSPSLGGWDTQYF
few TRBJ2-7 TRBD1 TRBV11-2 TGTGCCAGCAGCTCCTACAGGGGGCAGGCTTACGAGCAGTACTTC CASSSYRGQAYEQYF
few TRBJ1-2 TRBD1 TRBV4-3 TGCGCCAGCAGCCAGCAGGGGGGAGGTGGCTACACCTTC CASSQQGGGGYTF
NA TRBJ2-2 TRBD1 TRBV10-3 TGTGCCATCAGGGGGACAGTGAACACCGGGGAGCTGTTTTTT CAIRGTVNTGELFF
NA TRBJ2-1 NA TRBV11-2 TGTGCCAGCAGCCTGGCCGGAGAGGGGTCCATCCGTTATGAGCAGTTCTTC CASSLAGEGSIRYEQFF
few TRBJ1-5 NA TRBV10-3 TGTGCCATCAGTCAGGACAGTAGCAATCAGCCCCAGCATTTT CAISQDSSNQPQHF
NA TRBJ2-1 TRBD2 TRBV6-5 TGTGCCAGCAGTTACCCCGCTAGCGGGGGCGCCCACAATGAGCAGTTCTTC CASSYPASGGAHNEQFF
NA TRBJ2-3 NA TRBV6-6 TGTGCCACCCAACTCGGGGTTAGCACAGATACGCAGTATTTT CATQLGVSTDTQYF
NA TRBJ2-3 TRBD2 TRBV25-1 TGTGCCAGCAGTGGACTAGCGGCGGTTACGCAGTATTTT CASSGLAAVTQYF
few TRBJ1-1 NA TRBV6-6 TGTGCCAGCAGTTACTCGACCGCCATGAACACTGAAGCTTTCTTT CASSYSTAMNTEAFF
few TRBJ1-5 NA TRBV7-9 TGTGCCAGCAGCTCTCGGGACCGCCAGCCCCAGCATTTT CASSSRDRQPQHF
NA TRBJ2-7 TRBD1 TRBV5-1 TGCGCCAGCAGCTTTGTACCGGGACAGGGACGCGAGCAGTACTTC CASSFVPGQGREQYF
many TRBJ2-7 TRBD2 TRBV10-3 TGTGCCATCAGTCCTCTAGCGGGGGACACCTACGAGCAGTACTTC CAISPLAGDTYEQYF
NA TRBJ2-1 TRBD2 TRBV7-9 TGTGCCAGCAACATAGCGCAGGGAGGGCCTAATGAGCAGTTCTTC CASNIAQGGPNEQFF
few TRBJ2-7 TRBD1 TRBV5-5 TGTGCCAGCAGCCACGGGACAGGTCCCTACGAGCAGTACTTC CASSHGTGPYEQYF
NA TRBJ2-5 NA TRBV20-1 TGCAGTGCTAGAGAGAAGAGGCTCCAAAAAGAGACCCAGTACTTC CSAREKRLQKETQYF
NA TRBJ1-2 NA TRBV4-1 TGCGCCAGCAGCCAAGATCTTCGGAGACGGGGGCAGCTCTATGGCTACACCTTC CASSQDLRRRGQLYGYTF
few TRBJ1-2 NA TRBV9 TGTGCCAGCAGCGTAGCCGCAGGGAATAGCTATGGCTACACCTTC CASSVAAGNSYGYTF
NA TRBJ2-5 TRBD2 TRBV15 TGTGCCACCAGCAGGAGGACTAGCGGGGGGGTCCTTTACCAAGAGACCCAGTACTTC CATSRRTSGGVLYQETQYF
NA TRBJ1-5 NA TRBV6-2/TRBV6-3 TGTGCCAGCGGTAAGACGGAGGTGGTTCTCCAGCATTTT CASGKTEVVLQHF
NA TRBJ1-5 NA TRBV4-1 TGCGCCAGCAGCCAATTTTCGGGGGCGTATCAGCCCCAGCATTTT CASSQFSGAYQPQHF
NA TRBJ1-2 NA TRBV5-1 TGCGCCAGCAGCTTAGGTGCAGGGGAGGCCTATGGCTACACCTTC CASSLGAGEAYGYTF
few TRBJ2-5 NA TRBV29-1 TGCAGCGTAACTCTCAGCGGGCTGGAAGAGACCCAGTACTTC CSVTLSGLEETQYF
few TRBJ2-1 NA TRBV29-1 TGCAGCGTCGTAAGACCCTACAATGAGCAGTTCTTC CSVVRPYNEQFF
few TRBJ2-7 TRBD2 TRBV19 TGTGCCAGTAGCGGACTAGTAAACGAGCAGTACTTC CASSGLVNEQYF
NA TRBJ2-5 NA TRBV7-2 TGTGCCAGCAGCTTCTCGGCAAGCGGGCAGTACTTC CASSFSASGQYF
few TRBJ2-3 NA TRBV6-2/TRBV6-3 TGTGCCAGCAGTTACTTGGACAGCACAGATACGCAGTATTTT CASSYLDSTDTQYF
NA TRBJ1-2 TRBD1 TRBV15 TGTGCCACCAGCCTCGACGGGGCAGGGGGTGGCTACACCTTC CATSLDGAGGGYTF
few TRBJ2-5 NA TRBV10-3 TGTGCCATCCGAGAGCCAGCATCGGGTCAGTACTTC CAIREPASGQYF
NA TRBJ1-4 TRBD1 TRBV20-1 TGCAGTGCTGAAGATCAGGGGGCTGGTTCGAATGAAAAACTGTTTTTT CSAEDQGAGSNEKLFF
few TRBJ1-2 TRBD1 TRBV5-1 TGCGCCAGCGGCAGGGGGGACTATGGCTACACCTTC CASGRGDYGYTF
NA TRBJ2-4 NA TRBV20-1 TGCAGTGCTAGAGATATGGGGAAGCGAGATGGGTTAGACATTCAGTACTTC CSARDMGKRDGLDIQYF
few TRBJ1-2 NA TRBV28 TGTGCCAGCAGCTCTTGGGGGGGCGATGGCTACACCTTC CASSSWGGDGYTF
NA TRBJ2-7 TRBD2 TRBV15 TGTGCCACCAGCAGAGATCGCGGGGGCTCCTACGAGCAGTACTTC CATSRDRGGSYEQYF
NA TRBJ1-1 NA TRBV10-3 TGTGCCATCAGTAGGACGAACACTGAAGCTTTCTTT CAISRTNTEAFF
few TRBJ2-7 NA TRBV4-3 TGCGCCAGCAGCGAAGGACAAGCTGGGCCCTACGAGCAGTACTTC CASSEGQAGPYEQYF
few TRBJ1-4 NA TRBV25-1 TGTGCCAGCAGTGAATCTTGGCAGGGAGAGGAAAAACTGTTTTTT CASSESWQGEEKLFF